This T cell receptor beta chain stems from a study of OX40 agonist ivuxolimab in advanced cancers. Study in general: Of mixed ages from about 23 to 85 and averaging roughly 66 years, the group was just under 85% male. Study-level points and caveats: Compared with others, partial responders at 0.1-3.0 mg/kg displayed clonal expansion among the lowest. On average, CD8+ T cells showed a greater number of expanded clones than CD4+.

The data were produced by immunoSEQ multiplex PCR, yet TCRdb's version contains in-frame clones alone and is incomplete. There are approximately 52,000 clones in the sample; 79% occur only once, and 1.5% to 2% lies in the top ten. V was clipped by 2 bases and J by 1 base; unmatched bases: 2. CDR1 and CDR2 (germline): SGHNT, YYREEE (reference sequence). This CDR3 is built from 14 residues. This clone appeared a single time. Antigen: not known. This sequence joins TRBV5-4 and TRBJ1-1; TRBD1 agrees at 7 bases. This TCR came from an adult with an advanced solid tumor such as melanoma, head and neck, liver or kidney cancer. The material was CD4+ or CD8+ T cells sorted from blood, obtained in a trial of the OX40 agonist ivuxolimab. CDR3 in amino acids: CASSFRDRNTEAFF. In nucleotides, the CDR3 is TGTGCCAGCAGCTTCCGGGACAGGAACACTGAAGCTTTCTTT.